Following are 14 T cell receptor beta chains from one sample sequenced in a study of radiation and T cells in renal cell carcinoma. Time point described: blood 4 weeks post-SBRT, at nephrectomy. Noted treatment: 15 Gy SBRT to primary tumor, nephrectomy 4 weeks later. Sequenced by immunoSEQ multiplex PCR; TCRdb stores in-frame clones only, minus some. This table has 140,000 or so clones, approximately 86% appearing once. This specimen consisted of blood, obtained from a patient whose treatment included radiotherapy and nephrectomy. These receptors came from a woman in her forties or fifties with renal cell carcinoma.

The rearrangement links TRBV4-1 to TRBJ1-5, with D perhaps TRBD1 (5 bases). This CDR3 has 14 residues. CDR1 is MGHRA and CDR2 is YSYEKL in the germline V gene. V shed 0 bases and J shed 11 bases, with 14 bases lying between them. This chain's CDR3 is CASSQDGAGLSQHF. The DNA for the CDR3 is TGCGCCAGCAGCCAAGATGGGGCAGGGCTTTCCCAGCATTTT.

This clone was seen a few times. The chain links TRBV10-2 to TRBJ2-4, with D possibly TRBD1 on 6 matching bases. The CDR3 sequence is 17 residues long. The V and J ends lost 0 bases and 2 bases respectively, with 14 bases between them. Germline lookup yields CDR1 WSHSY and CDR2 SAAADI. This CDR3 is CASSESGAQVTKNIQYF. The CDR3 nucleotides read TGCGCCAGCAGTGAGTCGGGGGCCCAGGTAACCAAAAACATTCAGTACTTC.

V and J are TRBV19 and TRBJ1-4, with no clear D. From germline, CDR1 is LNHDA and CDR2 SQIVND (reference sequence). The CDR3 has 14 amino acids. V gave up 6 bases and J gave up 0 bases, with 8 bases separating them. In DNA, the CDR3 is TGTGCCAGTAGATGGGGTGCAACTAATGAAAAACTGTTTTTT. Its protein product is CASRWGATNEKLFF.

The V and J genes are TRBV7-2 and TRBJ2-3, with TRBD2 matching 7 bases. V shed 1 base, J shed 1 base, and the junction held 2 bases outside the gene matches. The CDR3 is 15 amino acids. Per the germline V gene, CDR1 is SGHTA and CDR2 is FQGNSA. Here the CDR3 DNA reads TGTGCCAGCAGCTTAGTTCGGGAGGGCACAGATACGCAGTATTTT. It specifies CASSLVREGTDTQYF.

The chain joins TRBV15 to TRBJ1-5; a possible D gene is TRBD1 (6 bases). With 3 bases removed from V and 4 bases from J, the gap between germline ends came to 13 bases. Germline CDR1 is LNHNV and CDR2 is YYDKDF (reference sequence). There are 15 residues in the CDR3. The CDR3 region has the DNA TGTGCCACCAGCAGTTTGCCAGGGGCGAATCAGCCCCAGCATTTT. Translation: CATSSLPGANQPQHF.

V gene TRBV29-1 combines with J gene TRBJ2-7, with D tentatively TRBD1 (5 bases). The germline V gene encodes CDR1 SQVTM and CDR2 ANQGSEA. The V end was cut by 3 bases, the J end by 7 bases, with 19 bases between. The CDR3 contains 14 residues. DNA of the CDR3: TGCAGCGTTGAGACCGGTGGCAGGGCCTGGGAGCAGTACTTC. Translated: CSVETGGRAWEQYF.

The chain has TRBV18 and TRBJ1-1, with TRBD1 matching over 7 bases. V lost 6 bases and J lost 7; bases outside the gene matches: 11. CDR1 and CDR2 (germline): KGHSH, LQKENI. The CDR3 runs 14 residues. The CDR3: CASSSQMTGNEAFF. DNA for the CDR3: TGTGCCAGCTCTAGCCAAATGACAGGGAATGAAGCTTTCTTT.

The rearrangement joins TRBV6-1 to TRBJ2-7, with D perhaps matching TRBD1 (6 bases). This CDR3 region has 13 residues. In germline, CDR1 is MNHNS, CDR2 SASEGT. Trimming stripped 3 bases from V and 6 bases from J, with 12 bases between. The CDR3 loop reads CASSDRGHGEQYF. Written as DNA, the CDR3 is TGTGCCAGCAGTGACAGGGGTCACGGCGAGCAGTACTTC.

This sequence joins TRBV5-1 and TRBJ2-3, with 8 bases lining up with TRBD2. The CDR3 length is 13 residues. Germline trimming cut 5 bases from V and 3 bases from J; bases unmatched to any gene: 2. From germline, CDR1 is SGHRS and CDR2 YFSETQ. The CDR3 region has the DNA TGCGCCAGCAGAGCGGGGGCGACAGATACGCAGTATTTT. It encodes CASRAGATDTQYF.

The chain recombines TRBV30 with TRBJ2-7; D might be TRBD1 or TRBD2, each matching 5 bases. V was shortened by 1 base and J by 2 bases, with 15 bases between the two germline ends. Looked up from germline, CDR1 is GTSNPN and CDR2 is SVGIG (reference sequence). The CDR3 has 15 amino acids. CDR3 residues: CAWSEPLRDPYEQYF. The CDR3 DNA reads TGTGCCTGGAGTGAACCCCTACGGGACCCCTACGAGCAGTACTTC.

This clone occurred once. The genes are TRBV5-5 and TRBJ1-4; D is ambiguous. Per the germline V gene, CDR1 is SGHKS and CDR2 is YYEKEE (reference sequence). This CDR3 is built from 13 residues. Trimming cost V 4 bases and J 8 bases, with 12 bases left between them. The CDR3 protein is CASSLTAREKLFF. DNA for the CDR3: TGTGCCAGCAGCCTCACCGCCAGGGAAAAACTGTTTTTT.

This chain uses TRBV29-1 with TRBJ1-1; tentative D call: TRBD1 (6 bases). In germline, CDR1 is SQVTM, CDR2 ANQGSEA. V lost 7 bases and J 10 bases, leaving 19 bases between the germline ends. The CDR3 spans 12 residues. CDR3 in amino acids: CSALRGGEGAFF. The CDR3 DNA is TGCAGCGCACTCAGGGGAGGGGAGGGAGCTTTCTTT.

The genes are TRBV9 and TRBJ2-1; D uncertain. Germline CDR1 is SGDLS and CDR2 is YYNGEE. V was clipped by 1 base and J by 5 bases, with 7 bases between them. The CDR3 extends over 13 amino acids. This CDR3 reads CASSVSKDNEQFF. The CDR3 coding sequence is TGTGCCAGCAGCGTATCAAAGGACAATGAGCAGTTCTTC. The entire variable domain, with the rest obtained from reference TRBV9 and TRBJ2-1, is as follows: DSGVTQTPKHLITATGQRVTLRCSPRSGDLSVYWYQQSLDQGLQFLIQYYNGEERAKGNILERFSAQQFPDLHSELNLSSLELGDSALYFCASSVSKDNEQFFGPGTRLTVL.

This clone was picked up one time. The chain is built from TRBV15 and TRBJ1-3; D is unclear. The germline CDR1 and CDR2 sequences are LNHNV and YYDKDF (reference sequence). The CDR3 runs to 16 residues. The germline V and J ends were trimmed by 0 bases and 0 bases, with 9 bases remaining between them. The CDR3 bases are TGTGCCACCAGCAGAGAGACTCCCAGCTCTGGAAACACCATATATTTT. Translation: CATSRETPSSGNTIYF.